This T cell receptor (beta chain) came from a study of cytomegalovirus exposure and HLA in healthy donors. PCR used 60 Vbeta primers and 13 Jbeta primers. Here immunoSEQ multiplex PCR was the method, and the copy in TCRdb shows in-frame clones only, minus some. The sample lists around 150,000 clones, 70% to 90% occurring once. Per the germline V gene, CDR1 is SEHNR and CDR2 is FQNEAQ (reference sequence). V lost 5 bases and J lost 4, with 17 bases in between. The CDR3 runs 16 residues. Study results and limitations: In a later analysis, V- and J-gene trimming of beta chains associated with a DCLRE1C missense variant, replicated independently. Most of the TCR beta V segments (in an earlier analysis) were productive either about 90% or about 30% of the time. As was reported, the classifier diagnosed cytomegalovirus status with high specificity and sensitivity.

A remark on this clone: Its target is unknown.

Each donor was healthy, and each was a bone marrow donor. The chain uses TRBV7-9 and TRBJ2-2; TRBD2 is a possible D gene (7 bases). The sample taken for sequencing was PBMCs. This receptor was obtained from a young man in good health and CMV-seropositive. The CDR3 DNA is TGTGCCAGCAGCCTGAGCGGGACACTTAGCACCGGGGAGCTGTTTTTT. It encodes CASSLSGTLSTGELFF.